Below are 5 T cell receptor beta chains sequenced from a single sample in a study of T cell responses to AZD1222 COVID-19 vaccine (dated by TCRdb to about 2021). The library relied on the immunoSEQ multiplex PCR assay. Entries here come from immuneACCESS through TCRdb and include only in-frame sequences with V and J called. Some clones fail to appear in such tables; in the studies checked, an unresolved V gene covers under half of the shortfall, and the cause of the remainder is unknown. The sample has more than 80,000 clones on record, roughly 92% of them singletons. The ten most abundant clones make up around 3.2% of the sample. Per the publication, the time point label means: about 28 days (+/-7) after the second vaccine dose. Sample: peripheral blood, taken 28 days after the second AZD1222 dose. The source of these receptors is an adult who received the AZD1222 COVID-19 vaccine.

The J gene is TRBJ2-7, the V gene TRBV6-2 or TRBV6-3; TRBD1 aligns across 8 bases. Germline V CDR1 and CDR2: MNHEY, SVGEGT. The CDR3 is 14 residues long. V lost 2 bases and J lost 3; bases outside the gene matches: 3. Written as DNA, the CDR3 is TGTGCCAGCAGTTACAATACAGGGGGCTACGAGCAGTACTTC. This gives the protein CASSYNTGGYEQYF.

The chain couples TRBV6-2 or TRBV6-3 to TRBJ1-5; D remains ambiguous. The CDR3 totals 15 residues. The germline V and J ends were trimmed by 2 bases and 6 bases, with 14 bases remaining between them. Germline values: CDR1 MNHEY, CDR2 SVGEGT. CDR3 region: CASSYPVLGSQPQHF. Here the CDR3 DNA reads TGTGCCAGCAGTTACCCCGTACTGGGGAGTCAGCCCCAGCATTTT.

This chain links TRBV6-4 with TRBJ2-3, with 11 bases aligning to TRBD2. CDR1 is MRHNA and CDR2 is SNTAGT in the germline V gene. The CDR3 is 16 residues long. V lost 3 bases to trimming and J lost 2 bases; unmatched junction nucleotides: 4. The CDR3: CASSEASGGSTDTQYF. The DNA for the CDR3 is TGTGCCAGCAGTGAAGCTAGCGGGGGGTCCACAGATACGCAGTATTTT.

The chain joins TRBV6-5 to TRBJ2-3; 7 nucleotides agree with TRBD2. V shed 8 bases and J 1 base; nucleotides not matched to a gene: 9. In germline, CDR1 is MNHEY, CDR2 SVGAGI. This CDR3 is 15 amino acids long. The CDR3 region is CASGLIRGGTDTQYF. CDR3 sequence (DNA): TGTGCCAGCGGCTTAATACGGGGGGGCACAGATACGCAGTATTTT.

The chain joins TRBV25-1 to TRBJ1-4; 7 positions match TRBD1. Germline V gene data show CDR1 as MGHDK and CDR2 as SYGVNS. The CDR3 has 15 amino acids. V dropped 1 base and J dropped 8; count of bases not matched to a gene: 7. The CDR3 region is CASSESQGRTEKLFF. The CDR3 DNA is TGTGCCAGCAGTGAATCACAGGGGAGGACAGAAAAACTGTTTTTT.